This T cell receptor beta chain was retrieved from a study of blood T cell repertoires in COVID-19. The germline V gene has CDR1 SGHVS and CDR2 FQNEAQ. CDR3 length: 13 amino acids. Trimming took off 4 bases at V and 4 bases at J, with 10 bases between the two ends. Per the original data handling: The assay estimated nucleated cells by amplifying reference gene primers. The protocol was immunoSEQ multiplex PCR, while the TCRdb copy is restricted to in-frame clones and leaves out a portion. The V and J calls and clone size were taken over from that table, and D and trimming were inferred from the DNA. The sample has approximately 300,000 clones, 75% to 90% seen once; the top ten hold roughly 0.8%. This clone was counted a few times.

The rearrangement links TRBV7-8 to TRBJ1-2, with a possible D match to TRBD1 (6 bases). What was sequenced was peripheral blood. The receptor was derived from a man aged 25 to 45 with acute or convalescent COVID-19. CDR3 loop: CASSSRGSYGYTF. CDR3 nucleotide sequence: TGTGCCAGCAGCTCCAGGGGTAGCTATGGCTACACCTTC.